The clone carrying this T cell receptor (beta chain) was counted only a few times. Its antigen is not known. This record belongs to a study of T cell repertoires in cytomegalovirus infection. Study summary: CMV infection plus the matching HLA type was flagged by public TCR beta signatures.

Losses at the gene ends were 7 bases for V and 2 bases for J; bases not matched to a gene: 7. The CDR3 runs 14 residues. Each CDR3 protein is one row after TCRdb ran MiXCR on the reads. This sample has about 830,000 distinct CDR3 sequences, with 30% to 35% found just once. The receptor comes from a human donor in good health (CMV status not recorded). Some clones in this sample may be carry-over from other donors' samples. The sequencing here drew on cultured CD8+ T cells from PBMCs, taken from culture after CMV antigen stimulation. The rearrangement links TRBV12-3 or TRBV12-4 to TRBJ2-5, with 7 bases that match TRBD2. In DNA form, the CDR3 reads TGTGCCAGCACCATGGGGGGGAGGCAAGAGACCCAGTACTTC. This translates into CASTMGGRQETQYF.